This TCR beta chain was recovered during a study of cytomegalovirus exposure and HLA in healthy donors. Germline CDR1 MNHNS, CDR2 SASEGT. Trimming took off 1 base at V and 3 bases at J, with 13 bases between the two ends. The CDR3 extends over 15 amino acids. Use of 60 Vbeta and 13 Jbeta primers characterized the PCR. Original methodology: Roughly 10 million shared chains were among tens of millions of unique TCR beta chains counted in a later analysis. The method was immunoSEQ multiplex PCR; TCRdb's version includes in-frame clones alone and lacks a portion of them. D and trimming were read from the DNA, whereas the V and J calls and clone size are those reported in that table. Seen here are 110,000 or so clones, roughly three quarters observed once, and the top ten hold 3% to 3.5%. This clone has a handful of counts. Its specificity is unknown. General study findings and limits: Highly shared variants forming one cluster were likely a sequencing artifact. In a later analysis, CMV-associated beta chains were mostly HLA-associated, it appeared.

Whereas donors were nominally healthy upon sampling, unrecorded immune exposures were probable. The genes are TRBV6-1 and TRBJ2-7, with TRBD1 as a possible D gene (5 bases). Sequencing used PBMCs. The sequence was collected from a young man in good health and CMV-seronegative. The CDR3 loop is CASSEEVNRGYEQYF. The DNA for the CDR3 is TGTGCCAGCAGTGAAGAAGTTAATAGGGGCTACGAGCAGTACTTC.